A selection of T cell receptor beta chains follows, all from one sample in a study of T cells after yellow fever vaccination. TCRdb processed the 5' RACE reads anew with MiXCR; each CDR3 protein has one entry. The top ten hold around 24% of the sample, which has roughly 85,000 distinct CDR3 sequences, about 14% seen once. Sequencing was performed on CD8+ T cells not binding an NS4B(214-222) dextramer, sorted from PBMCs, taken approximately 20 days after the first yellow fever vaccination. The receptors were gathered from a man between 18 and 29 years old who received the YFV17D yellow fever vaccine. Both conserved end residues are part of each CDR3. D genes are given only for firm matches. Part of the rows lack a size; the others show once, few, many or a class for expanded clones.

CDR3 DNA: TGCGCCAGCAGCTTATCAGGGTTCTATGAGCAGTTCTTC; CDR3 protein: CASSLSGFYEQFF; D gene: .; J gene: TRBJ2-1; V gene: TRBV5-1; clone size: few
CDR3 DNA: TGCGCCAGCAGTCAGGGGGCCCTAACCTACAATGAGCAGTTCTTC; CDR3 protein: CASSQGALTYNEQFF; D gene: TRBD1; J gene: TRBJ2-1; V gene: TRBV5-1; clone size: few
CDR3 DNA: TGTGCCAGCAGACTACGGACTGCCTACGAGCAGTACTTC; CDR3 protein: CASRLRTAYEQYF; D gene: .; J gene: TRBJ2-7; V gene: TRBV2; clone size: few
CDR3 DNA: TGTGCCAGCAGTTTTGGGAGGGGGCTTTCTTTTCGGGAGCAGTACTTC; CDR3 protein: CASSFGRGLSFREQYF; D gene: .; J gene: TRBJ2-7; V gene: TRBV12-3/TRBV12-4; clone size: many
CDR3 DNA: TGTGCCAGCAGCTTAGACCAGGGAGGCTATGGCTACACCTTC; CDR3 protein: CASSLDQGGYGYTF; D gene: .; J gene: TRBJ1-2; V gene: TRBV12-3/TRBV12-4; clone size: .
CDR3 DNA: TGTGCCAGCAGCTTAGACCGGGACAGGGGAAACATTCAGTACTTC; CDR3 protein: CASSLDRDRGNIQYF; D gene: TRBD1; J gene: TRBJ2-4; V gene: TRBV13; clone size: .
CDR3 DNA: TGTGCCAGCAGTCCGGGGACTAACTACAATGAGCAGTTCTTC; CDR3 protein: CASSPGTNYNEQFF; D gene: TRBD2; J gene: TRBJ2-1; V gene: TRBV6-2/TRBV6-3; clone size: few
CDR3 DNA: TGTGCCAGCAGCTTCGGGGGGCCAAACAATGAGCAGTTCTTC; CDR3 protein: CASSFGGPNNEQFF; D gene: .; J gene: TRBJ2-1; V gene: TRBV11-3; clone size: few
CDR3 DNA: TGCGCCAGCAGCCAAGAGCGAGGGCCGGGAGATACGCAGTATTTT; CDR3 protein: CASSQERGPGDTQYF; D gene: .; J gene: TRBJ2-3; V gene: TRBV4-1; clone size: few
CDR3 DNA: TGTGCCAGCAGTTACTCGATTCGGGGGGCAGTCACCGGGGAGCTGTTTTTT; CDR3 protein: CASSYSIRGAVTGELFF; D gene: .; J gene: TRBJ2-2; V gene: TRBV6-5; clone size: .
CDR3 DNA: TGTGCCAGCAGTTTTAATCAGGGGATGAACACTGAAGCTTTCTTT; CDR3 protein: CASSFNQGMNTEAFF; D gene: .; J gene: TRBJ1-1; V gene: TRBV12-3/TRBV12-4; clone size: .
CDR3 DNA: TGTGCCAGCAGTTATCGGCTACCGACCATATACAATGAGCAGTTCTTC; CDR3 protein: CASSYRLPTIYNEQFF; D gene: .; J gene: TRBJ2-1; V gene: TRBV6-2/TRBV6-3; clone size: many
CDR3 DNA: TGTGCCAGCTCACCGGAGGGGGCGCCGGAAGAGACCCAGTACTTC; CDR3 protein: CASSPEGAPEETQYF; D gene: .; J gene: TRBJ2-5; V gene: TRBV18; clone size: few
CDR3 DNA: TGTGCCAGCAGTTACTCTCCGGGACTAGCGGCGATTTTT; CDR3 protein: CASSYSPGLAAIF; D gene: TRBD2; J gene: TRBJ2-3; V gene: TRBV6-5; clone size: .
CDR3 DNA: TGTGCCAGCAGCGTAGCTACGATGGGCTACACCTTC; CDR3 protein: CASSVATMGYTF; D gene: .; J gene: TRBJ1-2; V gene: TRBV9; clone size: few